The sequence of this T cell receptor beta chain was determined in a study of shared clonotypes between healthy human individuals (dated by TCRdb to about 2020). Turning to the overall study: The cohort included a few men and a couple of women between 18 and 49 years of age. Between about 0.8 and 9 billion PBMCs per donor were obtained by leukapheresis. To estimate repertoire size and how much clonotype sharing occurs between individuals, the study deeply sequenced the blood TCR repertoires of roughly 5 healthy adults. Per donor, three plates each were used for CD4 naive and CD4 memory, two for CD8 naive, and one for CD8 memory. Different laboratories and diverse techniques were used to prepare libraries and sequence TCR repertoires, to increase sequencing depth and limit assay-specific biases. Study-wide conclusions, independent of this receptor: Only blood was sampled, and tissue TCR repertoires likely differ from those in blood. Naive subsets generally had larger estimated clonotype richness than memory subsets. Sharing across a handful of donors was observed for about 4.8% of naive CD4, under 4% of naive CD8, about 2.3% of memory CD4, and around 0.4% of memory CD8 clonotypes. Incomplete sequencing was indicated by rarefaction of sorted-subset datasets, despite the large sequencing depth. Because the study included a small number of donors, the genetic and exposure-history diversity represented was limited. Clonotypes shared by all four sorted-subset donors showed higher generation probabilities than non-shared clonotypes. Pairwise subsampling led to the expectation that sequencing depth would affect the degree of clonotype sharing among donors.

In the case of this clone: What this receptor recognizes is not known. It has no much larger one-base neighbor in the sample; base qualities were not kept.

The germline V gene (reference sequence) provides CDR1 SGHKS and CDR2 YYEKEE. From the cysteine up to the phenylalanine, the CDR3 has a length of 12 residues. Solely the CDR3 DNA is kept, with 36 bases framed from the first base. At the junction V is shortened by 1 base and J by 2 bases, with 2 bases in between. Using the deep immunoSEQ assay, TCR CDR3 regions were amplified from genomic DNA by multiplex PCR. Genomic DNA extracted from each cell subset was distributed evenly over all wells of several immunoSEQ 96-well plates, and each plate served as one replicate. For sorted subsets, roughly 0.2 ug genomic DNA, equal to 30,000 or so T cell genomes, was loaded into each replicate PCR. The purified libraries were quantified using a Qubit 3.0 fluorometer, sized with a Bioanalyzer 2100, and then quantified again using the KAPA Library Quantification kit. A separate single-read 150-cycle Illumina NextSeq 550 flow cell was used to sequence each immunoSEQ 96-well plate. Per the source publication's procedure: Because only junctional sequences without quality scores were contained in the immunoSEQ output, filtering matching that applied to full-length reads could not be performed. To assign V/J genes and CDR3, sequences were annotated using PyIR, a Python wrapper for IgBLAST v1.9, with IMGT germline references. Reads were removed for weak V/J assignments (E-value above 1e-6), missing CDR3, stop codons, out-of-frame junctions, or ambiguous translated residues. V3J clonotypes were defined as sequences sharing the same inferred V gene, J gene, and CDR3 amino acid sequence. Percentage overlap between repertoires was computed as shared unique clonotypes divided by the size of the smaller repertoire. Repertoire richness was assessed with RTK rarefaction, the Chao1 estimator, and Recon v2.1 estimates of unobserved clonotypes. Generation probabilities were computed with OLGA for all TCRbeta clonotypes obtained by the gDNA method from four donors. What TCRdb holds here is the immuneACCESS table cut down to in-frame rearrangements. Part of the clones is not present; checked against another copy, under half of the missing clones reflect an unresolved V gene, and the others are unexplained. Clonal size and the V and J genes are those of that table, whereas D and trimming came from the DNA. Counted in this sample were 2,500,000 or so clones; roughly 93% of them appeared once. Clones ranked in the top ten supply 0.36% of the sample.

The donors were healthy, HIV-negative adults with no recently reported acute infections or vaccinations. Every donor was a Caucasian adult living in Nashville, Tennessee, USA. CD4+ T cells were enriched by magnetic negative selection; naive cells were then positively selected on CD45RA, and the negative fraction formed the memory subset. Blood was collected by leukapheresis, and PBMCs were isolated by Ficoll-Histopaque density gradient centrifugation and then cryopreserved in liquid nitrogen vapor phase. Analytical flow cytometry was used to check the purity and quantity of every magnetically sorted T cell population. Genomic DNA was isolated from every sorted fraction and measured by UV absorbance on a Nanodrop 2000c.

Input material: naive CD4+ T cells from PBMCs. Read against the paper, the sample's cell subset or site label means: CD45RA+ positively selected. The TCR comes from a man between 18 and 29 years old in good health. Some clones in this sample may be carry-over from other donors' samples. The chain uses TRBV5-5 and TRBJ2-3; the D gene assignment is ambiguous. The nucleotide sequence reads as follows: TGTGCCAGCAGCTTGACCACAGATACGCAGTATTTT. Translation gives CASSLTTDTQYF.